Shown below are 31 T cell receptor beta chains from a single sample sequenced in a study of multiple sclerosis patients with progressive multifocal leukoencephalopathy. Time point meaning: more than 5 months of natalizumab therapy. The method was immunoSEQ multiplex PCR; TCRdb's version includes in-frame clones alone and lacks a portion of them. The repertoire holds 25,000 to 35,000 clones, with under 90% as singletons. Sequencing was performed on PBMCs, taken from a patient treated with natalizumab. Source of these receptors: a human donor with multiple sclerosis.

This rearrangement joins TRBV27 to TRBJ2-2; 7 bases align to TRBD2. Per the germline V gene, CDR1 is MNHEY and CDR2 is SMNVEV (reference sequence). The CDR3 spans 13 residues. Trimming cost V 5 bases and J 6 bases; bases outside gene matches: 3. The CDR3 region is CASSHTSAGELFF. The CDR3 DNA is TGTGCCAGCAGTCACACTAGCGCCGGGGAGCTGTTTTTT.

The chain carries TRBV10-3 and TRBJ2-2; 14 positions agree with TRBD2. The V segment lost 3 bases and the J segment 1 base; nucleotides outside the gene matches: 4. In germline, CDR1 is ENHRY, CDR2 SYGVKD. The CDR3 loop spans 18 amino acids. The CDR3 nucleotides read TGTGCCATCAGTGACGGACTAGCGGGAGGTGGGAACACCGGGGAGCTGTTTTTT. Protein product: CAISDGLAGGGNTGELFF.

The V and J genes are TRBV27 and TRBJ2-7; 8 bases map to TRBD1. The V segment lost 1 base and the J segment 5 bases; nucleotides outside the gene matches: 10. The CDR3 is made up of 16 amino acids. The germline gives CDR1 MNHEY, CDR2 SMNVEV (reference sequence). CDR3 bases: TGTGCCAGCAGTTTATTACCGGGACAGGTCAACCACGAGCAGTACTTC. Encoded protein: CASSLLPGQVNHEQYF.

This CDR3 reads CASRPPGQAYEQYF. As DNA, the CDR3 is TGTGCCAGCAGGCCACCGGGACAGGCATACGAGCAGTACTTC. This chain uses TRBV6-1 with TRBJ2-7; 8 bases agree with TRBD1. This CDR3 contains 14 residues. The trim removed 6 bases at V and 4 bases at J, leaving 8 bases unmatched. Per germline, CDR1 MNHNS and CDR2 SASEGT.

V usage is TRBV7-7 and J usage is TRBJ2-1; D not certain. The CDR3 contains 13 residues. Trimming pared 3 bases from V and 4 bases from J, leaving 7 bases between. CDR1 and CDR2 from the germline V gene are SSHAT and FNYEAQ (reference sequence). The CDR3 here is CASSLEVYNEQFF. The DNA for the CDR3 is TGTGCCAGCAGCTTGGAAGTATACAATGAGCAGTTCTTC.

The rearrangement links TRBV27 to TRBJ1-1, with D possibly TRBD1 on 6 matching bases. Germline CDR1 is MNHEY and CDR2 is SMNVEV (reference sequence). V shed 5 bases and J shed 6 bases, with 16 bases lying between them. The CDR3 spans 14 residues. In nucleotides, the CDR3 is TGTGCCAGCAGTGCAGGGGTGAGGGGCTCTGAAGCTTTCTTT. Translated: CASSAGVRGSEAFF.

The table lists this clone with a count of one. The chain recombines TRBV28 with TRBJ1-5; D remains ambiguous. Germline V gene sequence: CDR1 MDHEN, CDR2 SYDVKM. V was cut by 8 bases and J by 0 bases, with 11 bases left in between. The CDR3 length is 14 residues. CDR3 amino acids: CASRWEDSNQPQHF. The DNA for the CDR3 is TGTGCCAGCCGATGGGAAGATAGCAATCAGCCCCAGCATTTT.

The chain uses TRBV28 and TRBJ1-1; D remains ambiguous. The CDR3 length is 12 residues. V was cut by 6 bases and J by 1 base, with 6 bases left in between. The germline CDR1 and CDR2 sequences are MDHEN and SYDVKM. CDR3 loop: CASRDGNTEAFF. In DNA form, the CDR3 reads TGTGCCAGCAGGGATGGGAACACTGAAGCTTTCTTT.

This clone was picked up one time. The J gene is TRBJ2-6, the V gene TRBV28; 10 positions agree with TRBD1. V was pared by 10 bases and J by 2 bases, with 8 bases of the junction left unmatched. The germline V gene encodes CDR1 MDHEN and CDR2 SYDVKM. This CDR3 comprises 16 residues. The CDR3 DNA reads as TGTGCCACCAACCGGGACAGGGGACCTGGGGCCAACGTCCTGACTTTC. It encodes CATNRDRGPGANVLTF.

This chain uses TRBV6-6 with TRBJ1-2, with D perhaps TRBD1 (6 bases). Germline V CDR1 and CDR2: MNHNY, SVGAGI (reference sequence). CDR3 length: 15 amino acids. Trimming shortened V by 10 bases and J by 4 bases, and 22 bases separated the two germline ends. This CDR3 is CATHPGQKAFYGYTF. For the CDR3, the DNA is TGTGCCACCCATCCCGGACAGAAAGCCTTCTATGGCTACACCTTC.

V usage is TRBV21-1 and J usage is TRBJ2-1; the table's D call, TRBD2, was not checked against the DNA. TRBV21-1 constitutes a pseudogene. The CDR3 runs 20 residues. The CDR3 spells CASSKSVGGFQCNSYNEQFF. The CDR3 nucleotides are TGTGCCAGCAGCAAATCCGTCGGCGGGTTTCAGTGTAACTCCTACAATGAGCAGTTCTTC.

CDR3 amino acids: CASSLVGEQFF. The CDR3 bases are TGTGCCAGCAGCTTAGTAGGTGAGCAGTTCTTC. The rearrangement joins TRBV13 to TRBJ2-1; D gene ambiguous. CDR1 is PRHDT, CDR2 FYEKMQ, per germline (reference sequence). CDR3 size: 11 residues. V was pared by 1 base and J by 9 bases, with 4 bases between.

The chain combines TRBV15 with TRBJ2-3; D perhaps matches TRBD2 (5 bases). Germline loops: CDR1 LNHNV, CDR2 YYDKDF (reference sequence). Trimming removed 0 bases from V and 5 bases from J, with 21 bases in between. The CDR3 runs to 18 residues. The CDR3 spells CATSRDPRSGPSRDTQYF. For the CDR3, the DNA is TGTGCCACCAGCAGAGATCCGCGAAGCGGCCCTTCACGAGATACGCAGTATTTT.

The V call is TRBV9, the J call TRBJ2-7; 10 nucleotides align to TRBD1. V dropped 0 bases and J dropped 4; count of bases not matched to a gene: 4. The CDR3 is made up of 15 amino acids. Germline V gene sequence: CDR1 SGDLS, CDR2 YYNGEE. This CDR3 is CASSVGGTGVYEQYF. The DNA for the CDR3 is TGTGCCAGCAGCGTAGGGGGGACAGGGGTATACGAGCAGTACTTC. Supplemented by reference TRBV9 and TRBJ2-7, the full variable domain reads DSGVTQTPKHLITATGQRVTLRCSPRSGDLSVYWYQQSLDQGLQFLIQYYNGEERAKGNILERFSAQQFPDLHSELNLSSLELGDSALYFCASSVGGTGVYEQYFGPGTRLTVT.

The chain carries TRBV4-2 and TRBJ1-4; no reliable D call. Germline values: CDR1 LGHNA, CDR2 YNFKEQ. The CDR3 runs to 15 residues. The V gene lost 0 bases and the J gene lost 8 bases, with 13 bases spanning the gap. The CDR3 protein is CASSQDGREDEKLFF. CDR3 coding DNA: TGTGCCAGCAGCCAAGATGGTAGGGAGGACGAAAAACTGTTTTTT.

The chain has TRBV5-4 and TRBJ1-2; no clear D. Germline CDR1 SGHNT, CDR2 YYREEE (reference sequence). The CDR3 totals 17 residues. Trimming removed 1 base from V and 7 bases from J, with 23 bases in between. Here the CDR3 reads CASSLYGSSGMVAGYTF. CDR3 coding DNA: TGTGCCAGCAGCTTGTATGGTTCGTCGGGGATGGTTGCTGGCTACACCTTC.

The genes are TRBV19 and TRBJ2-7, with TRBD2 matching 8 bases. With V trimmed by 5 bases and J by 2 bases, 8 bases remained unmatched. This CDR3 spans 15 amino acids. Germline CDR1 LNHDA, CDR2 SQIVND (reference sequence). As DNA, the CDR3 is TGTGCCAGTAGTCCTATAGCGGGGACGGCCTACGAGCAGTACTTC. Its protein product is CASSPIAGTAYEQYF.

The chain carries TRBV4-3 and TRBJ2-1, with TRBD2 identical over 10 bases. From germline, CDR1 is LGHNA and CDR2 YSLEER. The V gene end was trimmed by 3 bases and the J gene end by 9 bases; junction bases not matched to a gene: 11. This CDR3 spans 16 amino acids. The CDR3 region is CASSQVPSGSSGEQFF. In DNA form, the CDR3 reads TGCGCCAGCAGCCAGGTTCCTAGCGGGAGTTCAGGTGAGCAGTTCTTC.

The chain links TRBV10-2 to TRBJ2-1, with a weak D call TRBD2 (6 bases). The CDR3 spans 14 residues. V was clipped by 7 bases and J by 1 base, with 11 bases between them. CDR1 is WSHSY and CDR2 is SAAADI in the germline V gene. Written as DNA, the CDR3 is TGCGCCAGCATCCTAGCGCTATCCTACAATGAGCAGTTCTTC. Amino acids: CASILALSYNEQFF.

CDR3 amino acids: CASGQSGSTEAFF. The CDR3 bases are TGTGCTAGTGGCCAGTCAGGGAGCACTGAAGCTTTCTTT. The chain links TRBV12-5 to TRBJ1-1; a weak D match, TRBD1 (5 bases). Germline V CDR1 and CDR2: LGHNT, FRNRAP. V lost 6 bases to trimming and J lost 4 bases, with 12 bases between them. CDR3 length: 13 amino acids.

The chain couples TRBV5-4 to TRBJ2-1; D not certain. V lost 4 bases and J lost 3, with 8 bases in between. The CDR3 totals 13 residues. Germline V gene data show CDR1 as SGHNT and CDR2 as YYREEE (reference sequence). The CDR3, as DNA: TGTGCCAGCAGCGGAGAGGTCTACAATGAGCAGTTCTTC. Its protein is CASSGEVYNEQFF.

This chain uses TRBV7-2 with TRBJ2-7; D perhaps matches TRBD2 (6 bases). The CDR3 runs to 15 residues. In germline, CDR1 is SGHTA, CDR2 FQGNSA. Trimming shortened V by 1 base and J by 5 bases, and 15 bases separated the two germline ends. DNA for the CDR3: TGTGCCAGCAGCTTAGTGACGACTAGGGTCCACGAGCAGTACTTC. The encoded protein is CASSLVTTRVHEQYF.

The chain is built from TRBV10-3 and TRBJ2-7, with D perhaps matching TRBD1 (5 bases). Germline CDR1 and CDR2: ENHRY and SYGVKD. V lost 3 bases and J 7 bases, leaving 22 bases between the germline ends. This CDR3 is built from 16 residues. CDR3 sequence: CAISDPKEARAGEQYF. The DNA for the CDR3 is TGTGCCATCAGTGACCCGAAAGAAGCCAGGGCAGGGGAGCAGTACTTC.

The chain is built from TRBV6-1 and TRBJ1-1, with a possible D match to TRBD1 (5 bases). This CDR3 spans 12 amino acids. V gave up 8 bases and J gave up 5 bases, with 12 bases separating them. Germline CDR1 MNHNS, CDR2 SASEGT. CDR3 DNA: TGTGCCAGCGGGGCCCCCGGGACTGAAGCTTTCTTT. Encoded protein: CASGAPGTEAFF.

The V and J genes are TRBV28 and TRBJ2-7, with D perhaps assigned TRBD1 or TRBD2 (6 bases each). Germline loops: CDR1 MDHEN, CDR2 SYDVKM. V was pared by 1 base and J by 2 bases, with 15 bases between. The CDR3 is made up of 16 amino acids. The CDR3 DNA reads TGTGCCAGCAGTTTATTGGGGTCGGGGGCGCCCTACGAGCAGTACTTC. Its translation: CASSLLGSGAPYEQYF.

This clone was observed once. This rearrangement joins TRBV15 to TRBJ2-3; D not certain. Trimming left V 0 bases short and J 0 bases short, with 10 bases between. CDR1 and CDR2 from the germline V gene are LNHNV and YYDKDF (reference sequence). The CDR3 spans 16 residues. The CDR3 nucleotides read TGTGCCACCAGCAGAGAGGGGTCCCGCAGCACAGATACGCAGTATTTT. This encodes CATSREGSRSTDTQYF.

This clone has a single count. The chain links TRBV11-1 to TRBJ2-7; D call uncertain. Trimming removed 1 base at V and 6 bases at J, with 4 bases between. CDR1 SGHAT and CDR2 FQDESV come from the germline V gene (reference sequence). The CDR3 is 11 residues long. The CDR3 spells CASSLGTEQYF. The CDR3, as DNA: TGTGCCAGCAGCTTAGGTACCGAGCAGTACTTC.

The genes are TRBV9 and TRBJ2-1, with D tentatively TRBD1 (6 bases). V lost 2 bases and J lost 6, with 15 bases in between. The CDR3 loop spans 15 amino acids. Per germline, CDR1 SGDLS and CDR2 YYNGEE. This CDR3 is CASSVQQGRGNEQFF. The CDR3 nucleotides read TGTGCCAGCAGCGTCCAACAGGGTAGAGGCAATGAGCAGTTCTTC.

This clone was detected only once. The chain couples TRBV25-1 to TRBJ2-7, with 10 positions matching TRBD2. With 3 bases clipped from V and 6 bases from J, the junction kept 11 bases outside the gene matches. Germline lookup yields CDR1 MGHDK and CDR2 SYGVNS. The CDR3 sequence is 16 residues long. The DNA for the CDR3 is TGTGCCAGCAGTGACGGGGTAACTAGCGGGACGGGCGAGCAGTACTTC. It yields the protein CASSDGVTSGTGEQYF.

This clone was observed a handful of times. The genes are TRBV27 and TRBJ1-5; D remains unclear. This CDR3 comprises 14 residues. V gave up 4 bases and J gave up 0 bases, with 7 bases separating them. The germline V gene encodes CDR1 MNHEY and CDR2 SMNVEV (reference sequence). Here the CDR3 reads CASSSPSSNQPQHF. DNA for the CDR3: TGTGCCAGCAGTTCCCCTAGTAGCAATCAGCCCCAGCATTTT.

V and J are TRBV7-2 and TRBJ2-2; 7 nucleotides agree with TRBD2. The germline V gene encodes CDR1 SGHTA and CDR2 FQGNSA. The V segment lost 8 bases and the J segment 6 bases; nucleotides outside the gene matches: 6. The CDR3 loop spans 13 amino acids. The CDR3 loop reads CASVPGGPGELFF. The CDR3 DNA follows: TGTGCCAGCGTCCCGGGGGGTCCCGGGGAGCTGTTTTTT.